This TCR beta chain was sequenced for a study of cytomegalovirus exposure and HLA in healthy donors. Whole-study context: In a later analysis, the 130 or so validation repertoires were reported to have used the same platform as the approximately 700 first-cohort repertoires. Study-level findings and limits: According to a later analysis, TCR clusters from the first cohort tended to co-occur in the 100 to 150 validation repertoires. Three of the chains that were CMV-associated were confirmed in vitro to be specific for CMV antigens. Most sequenced TCRs were rare (though some public TCRs occurred in many donors).

This clone was found once. Its target is unknown. The table came from immunoSEQ multiplex PCR; TCRdb's copy has only in-frame clones and leaves some out. The data show about 63,000 clones, with approximately 95% seen just once and about 6.5% held by the top ten. The sequence derives from a woman aged 18-29 years in good health and CMV-seropositive. Sequenced sample: PBMCs.

The CDR3 loop is CASSQWASGTRDYNEQFF. The DNA of the CDR3 is TGCGCCAGCAGCCAATGGGCTTCGGGGACTCGGGACTACAATGAGCAGTTCTTC. The gene calls are TRBV4-1 and TRBJ2-1, with D perhaps matching TRBD2 (6 bases). In germline, CDR1 is MGHRA, CDR2 YSYEKL. The V and J ends lost 2 bases and 3 bases respectively, with 20 bases between them. This CDR3 region has 18 residues.